This record looks at one T cell receptor beta chain sequence and its context. The sample originates from a study of monozygotic twins with inflammatory bowel disease. This CDR3 has 18 residues. Per the germline V gene, CDR1 is KGHDR and CDR2 is SFDVKD. One entry per CDR3 protein, without DNA, is what TCRdb gives after re-calling the 5' RACE reads. The listing records around 230,000 distinct CDR3 sequences. The receptor comes from a human donor with ulcerative colitis or Crohn's disease, or a healthy co-twin of an affected twin (not recorded which). The source material was blood. The rearrangement uses TRBV24-1 and TRBJ2-2; checking the TCRdb D call of TRBD1 is not possible without DNA. The CDR3 protein is CATSGQGAISGGVGELFF.